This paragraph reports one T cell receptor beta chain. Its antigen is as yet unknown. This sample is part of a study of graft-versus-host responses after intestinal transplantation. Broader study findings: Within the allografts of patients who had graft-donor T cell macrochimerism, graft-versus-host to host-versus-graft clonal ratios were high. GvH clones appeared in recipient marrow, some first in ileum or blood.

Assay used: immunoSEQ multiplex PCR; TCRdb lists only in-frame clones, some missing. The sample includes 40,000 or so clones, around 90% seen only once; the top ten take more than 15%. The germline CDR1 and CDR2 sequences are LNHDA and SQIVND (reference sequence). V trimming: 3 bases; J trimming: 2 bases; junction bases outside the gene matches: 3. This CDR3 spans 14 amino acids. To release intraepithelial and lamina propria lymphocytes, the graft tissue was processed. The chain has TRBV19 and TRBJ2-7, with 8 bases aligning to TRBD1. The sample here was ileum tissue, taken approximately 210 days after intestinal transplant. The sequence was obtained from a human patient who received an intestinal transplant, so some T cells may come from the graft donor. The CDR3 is CASSIEQGAYEQYF. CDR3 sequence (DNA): TGTGCCAGTAGTATCGAACAGGGGGCCTACGAGCAGTACTTC.